This TCR beta chain was captured in a study of T cell repertoires in cytomegalovirus infection. On the study more broadly: It was the public TCR beta signatures that indicated both CMV infection and matching HLA type.

TCRdb passed the reads through MiXCR, listing each CDR3 protein once. This table holds approximately 250,000 distinct CDR3 sequences, roughly an eighth found once. This clonotype was seen more than once but under ten times. Trimming cost V 1 base and J 8 bases, with 12 bases left between them. The V gene's germline CDR1 is SGHNT and CDR2 YYREEE (reference sequence). CDR3 size: 14 residues. Sequences were obtained from PBMCs. The V call is TRBV5-4, the J call TRBJ1-4; D gene unclear. The source of this sequence is a human donor in good health (CMV status not recorded). Some clones in this sample may be carry-over from other donors' samples. The CDR3 region has the DNA TGTGCCAGCAGCTTGCGAGCCCAGGAGGAAAAACTGTTTTTT. Amino acid sequence: CASSLRAQEEKLFF.